Below are 13 T cell receptor beta chains sequenced from a single sample in a study of shared clonotypes between healthy human individuals. This table comes from immunoSEQ multiplex PCR, and its TCRdb copy is limited to in-frame clones, with some not included. The repertoire holds 2 million to 2.5 million clones, with more than 80% as singletons. Sequenced: naive CD4+ T cells from PBMCs. Subset reported: CD45RA+ positively selected. The receptors were gathered from a man between 18 and 29 years old in good health. Some clones in this sample may be carry-over from other donors' samples.

The chain couples TRBV11-2 to TRBJ1-5, with D unclear. V lost 5 bases to trimming and J lost 2 bases, with 7 bases between them. There are 13 residues in the CDR3. Germline lookup yields CDR1 SGHAT and CDR2 FQNNGV. The CDR3 reads CASSVDRNQPQHF. The CDR3 DNA reads as TGTGCCAGCAGCGTGGACCGCAATCAGCCCCAGCATTTT. The whole variable domain, remainder taken from reference TRBV11-2 and TRBJ1-5, is EAGVAQSPRYKIIEKRQSVAFWCNPISGHATLYWYQQILGQGPKLLIQFQNNGVVDDSQLPKDRFSAERLKGVDSTLKIQPAKLEDSAVYLCASSVDRNQPQHFGDGTRLSIL.

This clone was counted a single time. The V call is TRBV25-1, the J call TRBJ1-4; TRBD1 agrees at 8 bases. This CDR3 comprises 15 residues. V dropped 3 bases and J dropped 7; count of bases not matched to a gene: 7. The germline CDR1 and CDR2 sequences are MGHDK and SYGVNS. This CDR3 reads CASSEPRGRGEKLFF. CDR3 nucleotides: TGTGCCAGCAGTGAGCCCAGGGGGCGTGGTGAAAAACTGTTTTTT.

The chain employs TRBV6-5 and TRBJ2-4; D gene ambiguous. In germline, CDR1 is MNHEY, CDR2 SVGAGI. V shed 8 bases and J shed 2 bases, with 13 bases lying between them. CDR3 length equals 14 residues. Here the CDR3 reads CASAPIGPKNIQYF. CDR3 bases: TGTGCCAGCGCTCCCATCGGGCCCAAAAACATTCAGTACTTC.

The chain links TRBV11-2 to TRBJ2-4, with D unclear. The CDR3 is 17 residues long. Germline V gene data show CDR1 as SGHAT and CDR2 as FQNNGV. The V gene lost 1 base and the J gene lost 0 bases, with 13 bases spanning the gap. CDR3 residues: CASSLVPRLLAKNIQYF. The DNA of the CDR3 is TGTGCCAGCAGCTTAGTCCCGAGATTGCTAGCCAAAAACATTCAGTACTTC.

This clone was observed a handful of times. The J gene is TRBJ1-1, the V gene TRBV28, with D perhaps TRBD1 (6 bases). Germline-derived CDR1 and CDR2 are MDHEN and SYDVKM. V dropped 4 bases and J dropped 6 bases, with 12 bases sitting between them. The CDR3 is 13 residues long. The CDR3 reads CASSSDRSPEAFF. CDR3 in DNA: TGTGCCAGCAGTTCTGACAGGAGTCCTGAAGCTTTCTTT.

The rearrangement links TRBV27 to TRBJ2-1; 11 nucleotides agree with TRBD1. Germline loops: CDR1 MNHEY, CDR2 SMNVEV (reference sequence). CDR3 length equals 13 residues. V lost 6 bases, J lost 10 bases, and 5 bases stayed unmatched. The CDR3 region is CASRTGTGGEQFF. As DNA, the CDR3 is TGTGCCAGCAGGACCGGGACAGGGGGGGAGCAGTTCTTC.

The V call is TRBV5-1, the J call TRBJ1-1; D is unresolved. V lost 9 bases and J 0 bases, leaving 15 bases between the germline ends. This CDR3 spans 14 amino acids. Germline-derived CDR1 and CDR2 are SGHRS and YFSETQ. CDR3 region: CATRGAALNTEAFF. DNA of the CDR3: TGCGCCACCCGCGGAGCCGCCTTGAACACTGAAGCTTTCTTT.

A note on this clone: The sample carries other DNA sequences with the same CDR3. This rearrangement joins TRBV7-9 to TRBJ1-5, with D uncertain. The CDR3 runs 15 residues. Germline loops: CDR1 SEHNR, CDR2 FQNEAQ (reference sequence). Trimming pared 0 bases from V and 3 bases from J, leaving 9 bases between. This CDR3 reads CASSLAGGSNQPQHF. DNA of the CDR3: TGTGCCAGCAGCTTAGCTGGAGGGTCCAATCAGCCCCAGCATTTT.

V and J are TRBV9 and TRBJ2-3, with D tentatively TRBD2 (6 bases). V shed 1 base and J shed 4 bases, with 16 bases lying between them. Germline V gene data show CDR1 as SGDLS and CDR2 as YYNGEE. This CDR3 has 16 residues. The CDR3 sequence: CASSVPSGAAPDTQYF. CDR3 nucleotides: TGTGCCAGCAGCGTACCCTCGGGAGCTGCCCCAGATACGCAGTATTTT.

V gene TRBV5-4 combines with J gene TRBJ1-3; 7 positions match TRBD1. The germline CDR1 and CDR2 sequences are SGHNT and YYREEE (reference sequence). The CDR3 is 16 residues long. With V trimmed by 4 bases and J by 0 bases, 7 bases remained unmatched. The CDR3 spells CASSRGTVASGNTIYF. In nucleotides, the CDR3 is TGTGCCAGCAGCCGGGGGACAGTCGCCTCTGGAAACACCATATATTTT.

The chain carries TRBV4-2 and TRBJ1-5; D is unclear. CDR3 length: 14 amino acids. Trimming removed 4 bases at V and 7 bases at J, with 14 bases between. Germline V gene sequence: CDR1 LGHNA, CDR2 YNFKEQ. CDR3 amino acids: CASSRDLGGQPQHF. CDR3 in DNA: TGTGCCAGCAGCCGTGATTTGGGAGGGCAGCCCCAGCATTTT.

The chain recombines TRBV4-2 with TRBJ2-3; TRBD2 is a possible D gene (6 bases). Germline V gene data show CDR1 as LGHNA and CDR2 as YNFKEQ. Trimming pared 1 base from V and 0 bases from J, leaving 14 bases between. The CDR3 consists of 17 residues. In nucleotides, the CDR3 is TGTGCCAGCAGCCAAGTGGCTAGTGGGACTAGCACAGATACGCAGTATTTT. Its translation is CASSQVASGTSTDTQYF.

A single count supports this clone. The J gene is TRBJ1-1, the V gene TRBV19, with D unclear. The CDR3 sequence is 13 residues long. Germline-derived CDR1 and CDR2 are LNHDA and SQIVND (reference sequence). V lost 5 bases, J lost 2 bases, and 9 bases lay in between. CDR3 in DNA: TGTGCCAGTAGTGCAACACTTAACACTGAAGCTTTCTTT. Translation: CASSATLNTEAFF.